Below, 27 T cell receptor beta chains from the same sample are listed, as sequenced in a study of T cells in Graves' hyperthyroidism and ophthalmopathy. The investigators amplified TCR beta CDR3 regions from RNA transcripts. Researchers ran a first-round RT-PCR on the TCR CDR3 using the HTBI primer set. In TCRdb, the multiplex PCR reads were re-called with MiXCR into one record per CDR3 protein. The table has a few hundred thousand distinct CDR3 sequences, about 19% seen once. Sequenced input: blood. All receptors come from a man aged 50-60 years with Graves' ophthalmopathy.

This clonotype was recorded many times. The chain joins TRBV24-1 to TRBJ2-1; 9 bases map to TRBD1. CDR1 and CDR2 (germline): KGHDR, SFDVKD. The CDR3 contains 17 residues. J was trimmed by 0 bases and V by 0 bases; bases with no gene match: 2. In DNA, the CDR3 is TGTGCCACCAGTGATTTGGCGACAGGGGGCTCCTACAATGAGCAGTTCTTC. Protein product: CATSDLATGGSYNEQFF.

This clonotype was detected ten times or more. This rearrangement joins TRBV11-3 to TRBJ2-2; a weak D match, TRBD2 (5 bases). Trimming took 0 bases from V and 5 from J, leaving 13 bases between them. This CDR3 has 16 amino acids. Germline V gene sequence: CDR1 SGHNT, CDR2 YENEEA. Here the CDR3 DNA reads TGTGCCAGCAGCTTAGATCTAGCAGGAGGTACCGGGGAGCTGTTTTTT. Amino acids: CASSLDLAGGTGELFF.

This rearrangement joins TRBV2 to TRBJ2-2; TRBD2 is a possible D gene (6 bases). CDR1 and CDR2 from the germline V gene are SNHLY and FYNNEI. The CDR3 extends over 13 amino acids. V lost 7 bases and J lost 6, with 12 bases in between. CDR3 sequence (DNA): TGTGCCAGCAACCCCCGGGAGCCCGGGGAGCTGTTTTTT. Translation gives CASNPREPGELFF.

At least ten counts were recorded for this clonotype. The chain joins TRBV20-1 to TRBJ1-6; D remains ambiguous. CDR1 is DFQATT and CDR2 is SNEGSKA in the germline V gene (reference sequence). Trimming took off 2 bases at V and 5 bases at J, with 7 bases between the two ends. This CDR3 comprises 13 residues. CDR3 residues: CSARSGDNSPLHF. CDR3 nucleotides: TGCAGTGCTAGATCTGGGGATAATTCACCCCTCCACTTT.

There are a few counts of this clonotype. The chain joins TRBV20-1 to TRBJ2-5, with TRBD2 matching 11 bases. The CDR3 covers 12 residues. Germline assignment: CDR1 DFQATT and CDR2 SNEGSKA (reference sequence). The V gene end was trimmed by 3 bases and the J gene end by 9 bases; junction bases not matched to a gene: 3. Written as DNA, the CDR3 is TGCAGTGCTAGCACTAGCGGGAGTGCCCAGTACTTC. Translated, it gives CSASTSGSAQYF.

This clonotype was counted ten times or more. The chain combines TRBV2 with TRBJ2-7, with TRBD2 matching 10 bases. The CDR3 is made up of 14 amino acids. V was clipped by 8 bases and J by 2 bases; unmatched bases: 6. The germline CDR1 and CDR2 sequences are SNHLY and FYNNEI. As DNA, the CDR3 is TGTGCCAGCGGTCTGCTAGCGGGAGCCTACGAGCAGTACTTC. This encodes CASGLLAGAYEQYF.

The CDR3, as DNA: TGTGCCAGTAGTAGACAGAGGATGGGCAATCAGCCCCAGCATTTT. Its protein product is CASSRQRMGNQPQHF. The chain recombines TRBV19 with TRBJ1-5; weak D call: TRBD1 (5 bases). Germline CDR1 and CDR2: LNHDA and SQIVND (reference sequence). The CDR3 runs 15 residues. V lost 4 bases, J lost 2 bases, and 12 bases lay in between.

This clonotype was observed a handful of times. The chain has TRBV6-5 and TRBJ2-4; 12 bases match TRBD1. With 2 bases clipped from V and 8 bases from J, the junction kept 4 bases outside the gene matches. In germline, CDR1 is MNHEY, CDR2 SVGAGI. The CDR3 extends over 15 amino acids. CDR3 in amino acids: CASSYGTGGADIQYF. CDR3 in DNA: TGTGCCAGCAGTTACGGGACAGGGGGCGCCGACATTCAGTACTTC.

This clonotype was detected only a few times. V gene TRBV5-1 combines with J gene TRBJ2-7; no reliable D call. The germline V gene has CDR1 SGHRS and CDR2 YFSETQ. V was cut by 4 bases and J by 3 bases, with 11 bases left in between. The CDR3 is 13 amino acids. CDR3 sequence: CASSMAQNYEQYF. For the CDR3, the DNA is TGCGCCAGCAGCATGGCCCAGAACTACGAGCAGTACTTC.

The sample holds a few counts of this clonotype. The CDR3 loop reads CASSQAIAGGPREQYF. In nucleotides, the CDR3 is TGTGCCAGCAGCCAAGCCATAGCGGGAGGGCCTCGGGAGCAGTACTTC. The rearrangement links TRBV14 to TRBJ2-7, with 11 bases lining up with TRBD2. This CDR3 has 16 residues. Germline V gives CDR1 SGHDN, CDR2 FVKESK. V shed 1 base and J 7 bases; nucleotides not matched to a gene: 9. The whole variable domain, remainder taken from reference TRBV14 and TRBJ2-7, is EAGVTQFPSHSVIEKGQTVTLRCDPISGHDNLYWYRRVMGKEIKFLLHFVKESKQDESGMPNNRFLAERTGGTYSTLKVQPAELEDSGVYFCASSQAIAGGPREQYFGPGTRLTVT.

As concerns this clonotype: The limits of the CDR3 on the DNA are not certain, so only TCRdb's listed CDR3 is given. The chain is built from TRBV5-1 and TRBJ1-3. Germline CDR1 is SGHRS and CDR2 is YFSETQ. The CDR3 is 20 residues long, ends included. CDR3 residues: CASSLAATYEQYFGPDTIYF.

This clonotype was counted only a few times. The genes are TRBV13 and TRBJ1-1; D gene uncertain. Germline-derived CDR1 and CDR2 are PRHDT and FYEKMQ (reference sequence). The ends were cut back, 2 bases at V and 10 bases at J, with 14 bases in the middle. The CDR3 loop spans 13 amino acids. The CDR3 here is CASSLKVGLGAFF. In DNA, the CDR3 is TGTGCCAGCAGCTTAAAGGTCGGGTTAGGAGCTTTCTTT. The variable domain in full, completed from reference TRBV13 and TRBJ1-1, reads AAGVIQSPRHLIKEKRETATLKCYPIPRHDTVYWYQQGPGQDPQFLISFYEKMQSDKGSIPDRFSAQQFSDYHSELNMSSLELGDSALYFCASSLKVGLGAFFGQGTRLTVV.

The rearrangement links TRBV4-2 to TRBJ2-5; D is unresolved. The V end was cut by 1 base, the J end by 3 bases, with 9 bases between. This CDR3 has 14 residues. CDR1 and CDR2 (germline): LGHNA, YNFKEQ. CDR3 bases: TGTGCCAGCAGCCAAGTTGGGGATAAAGAGACCCAGTACTTC. This sequence encodes CASSQVGDKETQYF.

This clonotype was detected a few times. The rearrangement links TRBV20-1 to TRBJ2-3; 12 nucleotides align to TRBD2. V lost 4 bases and J lost 1; bases outside the gene matches: 3. This CDR3 has 15 amino acids. CDR1 and CDR2 from the germline V gene are DFQATT and SNEGSKA (reference sequence). The DNA for the CDR3 is TGCAGTGCTATGGGACTAGCGGGTGGCACAGATACGCAGTATTTT. Residues: CSAMGLAGGTDTQYF.

The chain is built from TRBV5-6 and TRBJ1-2, with TRBD1 matching 10 bases. The CDR3 covers 17 residues. V gave up 1 base and J gave up 0 bases; unmatched junction bases: 6. The germline CDR1 and CDR2 sequences are SGHDT and YYEEEE. The CDR3 region is CASSLWTGGVPNYGYTF. In DNA form, the CDR3 reads TGTGCCAGCAGCTTGTGGACAGGGGGTGTTCCTAACTATGGCTACACCTTC.

The CDR3 sequence: CASSLNRGNTEAFF. The CDR3 DNA follows: TGTGCCAGCAGTTTAAACAGGGGGAACACTGAAGCTTTCTTT. The chain carries TRBV27 and TRBJ1-1, with 7 nucleotides matching TRBD1. This CDR3 has 14 amino acids. Germline CDR1 and CDR2: MNHEY and SMNVEV (reference sequence). The ends lost 2 bases at V and 1 base at J; junction bases unmatched: 1.

This chain connects TRBV13 to TRBJ2-7, with TRBD2 as a possible D gene (5 bases). Trimming left V 0 bases short and J 2 bases short, with 11 bases between. Germline V gene data show CDR1 as PRHDT and CDR2 as FYEKMQ (reference sequence). The CDR3 is 15 residues long. The CDR3 DNA follows: TGTGCCAGCAGCTTAGGCCGAGGGCGGCCCTACGAGCAGTACTTC. It codes for CASSLGRGRPYEQYF.

The chain joins TRBV6-2 or TRBV6-3 to TRBJ2-7; 7 bases align to TRBD2. Germline CDR1 reads MNHEY; CDR2 reads SVGEGT. The CDR3 loop spans 15 amino acids. J lost 1 base, V lost 2 bases, and 5 bases had no gene match. CDR3 amino acids: CASSYRGLPSYEQYF. The CDR3 DNA is TGTGCCAGCAGTTACAGGGGACTACCTTCCTACGAGCAGTACTTC.

The gene calls are TRBV14 and TRBJ1-1; tentatively, D is TRBD1 (5 bases). Trimming removed 4 bases at V and 0 bases at J, with 12 bases between. CDR1 is SGHDN, CDR2 FVKESK, per germline. The CDR3 sequence is 15 residues long. In DNA, the CDR3 is TGTGCCAGCAGCCTGGCGACAGCCATGAACACTGAAGCTTTCTTT. Its protein product is CASSLATAMNTEAFF.

The table lists this clonotype with many counts. The chain combines TRBV20-1 with TRBJ2-1, with 9 bases matching TRBD2. Trimming took 7 bases from V and 0 from J; bases not matched to a gene: 7. In germline, CDR1 is DFQATT, CDR2 SNEGSKA (reference sequence). This CDR3 is 15 amino acids long. The CDR3 DNA follows: TGCAGTGTCAGATCACTAGCGGGCTCCTACAATGAGCAGTTCTTC. Its translation: CSVRSLAGSYNEQFF.

This chain links TRBV24-1 with TRBJ2-1; 7 bases line up with TRBD2. The V gene end was trimmed by 9 bases and the J gene end by 9 bases; junction bases not matched to a gene: 13. This CDR3 comprises 14 residues. Germline lookup yields CDR1 KGHDR and CDR2 SFDVKD. The CDR3 region is CATSRDYLGAEQFF. The CDR3 region has the DNA TGTGCCACCTCCAGGGACTACCTAGGAGCTGAGCAGTTCTTC.

The V gene is TRBV2, the J gene TRBJ2-1; 11 nucleotides line up with TRBD2. Trimming took 2 bases from V and 10 from J; bases not matched to a gene: 4. CDR3 length equals 14 residues. CDR1 SNHLY and CDR2 FYNNEI come from the germline V gene. The CDR3 bases are TGTGCCAGCAGTGAACTAGCGGGAGGTTGGGAGCAGTTCTTC. Translated: CASSELAGGWEQFF. The full variable domain, completed using reference TRBV2 and TRBJ2-1, is EPEVTQTPSHQVTQMGQEVILRCVPISNHLYFYWYRQILGQKVEFLVSFYNNEISEKSEIFDDQFSVERPDGSNFTLKIRSTKLEDSAMYFCASSELAGGWEQFFGPGTRLTVL.

There are many counts of this clonotype. The CDR3, as DNA: TGTGCCAGCAGCCCATCCGGGGGGCGGGCAACCTACGAGCAGTACTTC. It translates to CASSPSGGRATYEQYF. The rearrangement links TRBV7-3 to TRBJ2-7; tentative D call: TRBD2 (7 bases). Per the germline V gene, CDR1 is SGHTA and CDR2 is FQGTGA. The CDR3 length is 16 residues. V was clipped by 5 bases and J by 2 bases, with 19 bases between them.

This clonotype was picked up many times. The chain combines TRBV30 with TRBJ2-3; no firm D call. V dropped 1 base and J dropped 6 bases, with 8 bases sitting between them. The CDR3 loop spans 12 amino acids. The germline CDR1 and CDR2 sequences are GTSNPN and SVGIG (reference sequence). In nucleotides, the CDR3 is TGTGCCTGGAGTGAGCATATGGATACGCAGTATTTT. Translation gives CAWSEHMDTQYF. Filled out from reference TRBV30 and TRBJ2-3, the complete variable domain reads SQTIHQWPATLVQPVGSPLSLECTVEGTSNPNLYWYRQAAGRGLQLLFYSVGIGQISSEVPQNLSASRPQDRQFILSSKKLLLSDSGFYLCAWSEHMDTQYFGPGTRLTVL.

In its sample, this clonotype was seen many times. The V call is TRBV12-3 or TRBV12-4, the J call TRBJ2-1, with 12 bases identical to TRBD2. V dropped 5 bases and J dropped 3; count of bases not matched to a gene: 20. The CDR3 extends over 21 amino acids. CDR3 protein: CASSHATGALTSGRVYNEQFF. CDR3 DNA: TGTGCCAGCAGTCATGCTACAGGGGCCCTGACTAGCGGGAGAGTCTACAATGAGCAGTTCTTC.

This rearrangement joins TRBV20-1 to TRBJ2-4; TRBD2 agrees at 10 bases. With V trimmed by 1 base and J by 7 bases, 7 bases remained unmatched. There are 15 residues in the CDR3. Per germline, CDR1 DFQATT and CDR2 SNEGSKA (reference sequence). The CDR3 sequence is CSARVVAGGSNIQYF. Written as DNA, the CDR3 is TGCAGTGCTAGAGTGGTAGCGGGAGGCTCTAACATTCAGTACTTC.

This clonotype was seen many times. The J gene is TRBJ2-7, the V gene TRBV2; 8 bases fit TRBD1. The germline CDR1 and CDR2 sequences are SNHLY and FYNNEI. The CDR3 contains 12 residues. The V gene end was trimmed by 9 bases and the J gene end by 6 bases; junction bases not matched to a gene: 7. The CDR3 nucleotides read TGTGCCAGACGAAAAACAGGGGGCGAGCAGTACTTC. Its translation: CARRKTGGEQYF.